Below, 13 T cell receptor beta chains from the same sample are listed, as sequenced in a study of CXCR3-negative and CXCR3-positive naive CD8 T cells (dated by TCRdb to about 2019). Beyond this particular receptor, the publication reports: Compared with CXCR3-negative naive cells, CXCR3-positive naive cells had TRB CDR3s with higher hydrophobicity (lower Kidera factor 4), lower energy, and higher strength and volume indices.

These receptors have no identified antigens. Sequencing took place on a NextSeq 550. The Human TCR Profiling Kit (MiLaboratory) was used to make UMI-labeled 5' RACE TRB cDNA libraries. The reads were reprocessed in TCRdb, with one entry per CDR3 protein sequence and no accompanying DNA. The sample has about 150,000 distinct CDR3 sequences on record. In total, the top ten clones hold under 0.35% of the sample. Input material: naive CXCR3+ CD8+ T cells from blood. What this sample's cell subset or site label stands for: CD45RO-CCR7+CD27+CD95- naive CD8+ T cells expressing CXCR3 (TNR3+). The source is a human donor in good health. Some clones in this sample may be carry-over from other donors' samples.

The rearrangement links TRBV29-1 to TRBJ2-1; the D call from TCRdb, TRBD1, cannot be confirmed without DNA. CDR1 is SQVTM, CDR2 ANQGSEA, per germline. The CDR3 loop spans 13 amino acids. CDR3 loop: CSGTGGNVNEQFF.

The chain links TRBV28 to TRBJ2-7; without DNA, the TCRdb call of TRBD1 cannot be checked. In germline, CDR1 is MDHEN, CDR2 SYDVKM. This CDR3 is built from 15 residues. This chain's CDR3 is CASSLGTGVVGEQYF.

The chain couples TRBV5-4 to TRBJ2-2. Germline V gene data show CDR1 as SGHNT and CDR2 as YYREEE (reference sequence). The CDR3 consists of 13 residues. CDR3 loop: CASSLKGTGELFF.

The CDR3 sequence is CASQAKGNEKLFF. The chain is built from TRBV7-9 and TRBJ1-4. CDR1 and CDR2 from the germline V gene are SEHNR and FQNEAQ (reference sequence). This CDR3 region has 13 residues.

This chain joins TRBV28 and TRBJ2-1. From germline, CDR1 is MDHEN and CDR2 SYDVKM. CDR3 length: 13 amino acids. CDR3 region: CASSLSLNNEQFF.

The gene calls are TRBV5-1 and TRBJ2-1. This CDR3 region has 15 residues. The V gene's germline CDR1 is SGHRS and CDR2 YFSETQ. The CDR3 reads CASSLAGLDYNEQFF.

The V call is TRBV4-3, the J call TRBJ2-3; TCRdb designates TRBD2, a call that cannot be tested without DNA. The CDR3 sequence is 17 residues long. In germline, CDR1 is LGHNA, CDR2 YSLEER. The CDR3: CASSQTGLAGATDTQYF.

The chain is built from TRBV4-3 and TRBJ2-3; TCRdb proposes TRBD1, but this gene call is untestable without DNA. The germline CDR1 and CDR2 sequences are LGHNA and YSLEER. CDR3 length equals 16 residues. The CDR3 loop reads CASSQEGAPSTDTQYF.

The chain joins TRBV10-3 to TRBJ1-2; TCRdb's D call, TRBD1, is unchecked because there is no DNA. Germline assignment: CDR1 ENHRY and CDR2 SYGVKD. The CDR3 runs to 14 residues. The CDR3 sequence: CAISESTQGGGYTF.

The CDR3 spells CASNRPSANTGELFF. The chain employs TRBV7-9 and TRBJ2-2. CDR3 length equals 15 residues. Germline CDR1 and CDR2: SEHNR and FQNEAQ (reference sequence).

The CDR3 here is CASSLAFVGGYTEAFF. The rearrangement uses TRBV7-9 and TRBJ1-1; the TCRdb D gene call, TRBD1, has no DNA to confirm it. This CDR3 contains 16 residues. Germline V gene lookup returns CDR1 SEHNR and CDR2 FQNEAQ (reference sequence).

The gene calls are TRBV4-3 and TRBJ1-6; TCRdb lists TRBD1, though no DNA is available to test this call. The CDR3 sequence is 18 residues long. The germline V gene has CDR1 LGHNA and CDR2 YSLEER. Here the CDR3 reads CASSQDLDRGGYNSPLHF.

This chain links TRBV3-1 with TRBJ1-1; the TCRdb call, TRBD1, lacks DNA for checking. CDR1 and CDR2 (germline): LGHDT, YNNKEL (reference sequence). The CDR3 sequence is 15 residues long. This CDR3 reads CASTPNRGWNTEAFF.